What follows are 14 T cell receptor beta chains derived from one specimen sequenced in a study of cytomegalovirus exposure and HLA in healthy donors. The PCR ran on 60 Vbeta and 13 Jbeta primers. Here immunoSEQ multiplex PCR was the method, and the copy in TCRdb shows in-frame clones only, minus some. The data include over 40,000 clones; the top ten clones carry 2.1%. Sequences were obtained from PBMCs. The receptors stem from a woman between 40 and 50 years old in good health and CMV-seronegative.

The rearrangement joins TRBV19 to TRBJ1-1; 8 nucleotides line up with TRBD1. The J segment lost 7 bases and the V segment lost 6 bases, leaving 10 bases of the junction unmatched. Germline V gives CDR1 LNHDA, CDR2 SQIVND (reference sequence). This CDR3 is 14 amino acids long. CDR3 sequence reads: CASRGRGPWNEAFF. Here the CDR3 DNA reads TGTGCCAGTAGGGGCAGGGGGCCATGGAATGAAGCTTTCTTT.

The rearrangement links TRBV11-1 to TRBJ2-1, with 15 bases matching TRBD2. The V segment lost 4 bases and the J segment 9 bases; nucleotides outside the gene matches: 4. CDR3 size: 15 residues. Germline values: CDR1 SGHAT, CDR2 FQDESV (reference sequence). In DNA, the CDR3 is TGTGCCAGCAGCTCGGGACTAGCGGGAGGTATTGAGCAGTTCTTC. Translated, it gives CASSSGLAGGIEQFF. Full variable domain (missing parts from reference TRBV11-1 and TRBJ2-1): EAEVAQSPRYKITEKSQAVAFWCDPISGHATLYWYRQILGQGPELLVQFQDESVVDDSQLPKDRFSAERLKGVDSTLKIQPAELGDSAMYLCASSSGLAGGIEQFFGPGTRLTVL.

The gene calls are TRBV19 and TRBJ2-7, with D possibly matching TRBD2 (6 bases). Per germline, CDR1 LNHDA and CDR2 SQIVND (reference sequence). The CDR3 runs to 15 residues. Trimming stripped 1 base from V and 0 bases from J, with 10 bases between. CDR3 sequence (DNA): TGTGCCAGTAGTATAGGGGGTAGCGGCTCCTACGAGCAGTACTTC. As protein: CASSIGGSGSYEQYF.

This chain connects TRBV18 to TRBJ1-1; D gene ambiguous. From germline, CDR1 is KGHSH and CDR2 LQKENI. CDR3 length equals 14 residues. V was clipped by 3 bases and J by 5 bases, with 13 bases between them. This chain's CDR3 is CASSPGRTVTEAFF. CDR3 nucleotide sequence: TGTGCCAGCTCACCGGGCAGAACGGTGACTGAAGCTTTCTTT.

This chain uses TRBV19 with TRBJ2-7; maybe TRBD1 (5 bases). This CDR3 is built from 16 residues. The ends were cut back, 6 bases at V and 0 bases at J, with 18 bases in the middle. Per germline, CDR1 LNHDA and CDR2 SQIVND (reference sequence). In nucleotides, the CDR3 is TGTGCCAGTAGCCCCGATATGCAGGGCTACTCCTACGAGCAGTACTTC. Translation: CASSPDMQGYSYEQYF.

This chain connects TRBV11-1 to TRBJ1-6; 8 nucleotides match TRBD1. CDR3 size: 18 residues. Germline V gene data show CDR1 as SGHAT and CDR2 as FQDESV (reference sequence). Trimming cost V 4 bases and J 7 bases; bases outside gene matches: 15. The DNA for the CDR3 is TGTGCCAGCAGCTCCGGAAGGACCGGGACAGGAAAAAATTCACCCCTCCACTTT. It codes for CASSSGRTGTGKNSPLHF.

The chain uses TRBV6-1 and TRBJ1-5; D is unclear. The CDR3 length is 13 residues. V lost 11 bases and J 7 bases, leaving 18 bases between the germline ends. Germline CDR1 MNHNS, CDR2 SASEGT. CDR3 loop: CAAAGGWWQPQHF. The CDR3 nucleotides read TGTGCCGCCGCTGGTGGCTGGTGGCAGCCCCAGCATTTT.

This chain uses TRBV11-2 with TRBJ2-3; 8 nucleotides agree with TRBD1. Trimming removed 5 bases from V and 5 bases from J; junction bases left unmatched: 9. The CDR3 sequence is 15 residues long. Germline V CDR1 and CDR2: SGHAT, FQNNGV. Written as DNA, the CDR3 is TGTGCCAGCAGCCCCCGACAGGGGTTGGTAGATACGCAGTATTTT. Protein sequence: CASSPRQGLVDTQYF.

The chain has TRBV29-1 and TRBJ1-2; possible D gene TRBD1, 6 bases. CDR1 is SQVTM, CDR2 ANQGSEA, per germline. The germline V and J ends were trimmed by 4 bases and 3 bases, with 9 bases remaining between them. This CDR3 region has 12 residues. The CDR3 DNA sequence: TGCAGCGTTGTGTCAGGGGACTATGGCTACACCTTC. Translated: CSVVSGDYGYTF.

This chain joins TRBV29-1 and TRBJ2-3, with no clear D. Germline CDR1 is SQVTM and CDR2 is ANQGSEA. CDR3 size: 12 residues. V was cut by 4 bases and J by 4 bases, with 9 bases left in between. Here the CDR3 reads CSVGGGADTQYF. CDR3 bases: TGCAGCGTTGGAGGCGGAGCAGATACGCAGTATTTT.

V usage is TRBV9 and J usage is TRBJ1-6, with D hard to call. Trimming stripped 4 bases from V and 10 bases from J, with 12 bases between. Per the germline V gene, CDR1 is SGDLS and CDR2 is YYNGEE. This CDR3 has 13 amino acids. This chain's CDR3 is CASSYKEGSPLHF. In DNA, the CDR3 is TGTGCCAGCAGCTACAAGGAGGGCTCACCCCTCCACTTT.

The gene calls are TRBV6-5 and TRBJ2-1; 8 bases align to TRBD2. J lost 5 bases, V lost 0 bases, and 3 bases had no gene match. Germline V gives CDR1 MNHEY, CDR2 SVGAGI. This CDR3 is built from 15 residues. CDR3 sequence reads: CASSYSSRGDNEQFF. The CDR3, as DNA: TGTGCCAGCAGTTACTCCTCGCGGGGGGACAATGAGCAGTTCTTC.

The genes are TRBV6-1 and TRBJ1-4; 8 bases align to TRBD1. V lost 0 bases and J lost 6; bases outside the gene matches: 9. Looked up from germline, CDR1 is MNHNS and CDR2 is SASEGT. The CDR3 is made up of 17 amino acids. CDR3 residues: CASSEALVGTGDEKLFF. In DNA, the CDR3 is TGTGCCAGCAGTGAAGCGCTGGTTGGGACAGGTGATGAAAAACTGTTTTTT.

The V and J genes are TRBV13 and TRBJ2-3; D is perhaps TRBD2 (5 bases). Looked up from germline, CDR1 is PRHDT and CDR2 is FYEKMQ (reference sequence). The length of the CDR3 is 16 residues. V lost 5 bases and J 0 bases, leaving 15 bases between the germline ends. CDR3 nucleotides: TGTGCCAGCAGCCTTACGGCGCGGGCTAGCACAGATACGCAGTATTTT. This gives the protein CASSLTARASTDTQYF.